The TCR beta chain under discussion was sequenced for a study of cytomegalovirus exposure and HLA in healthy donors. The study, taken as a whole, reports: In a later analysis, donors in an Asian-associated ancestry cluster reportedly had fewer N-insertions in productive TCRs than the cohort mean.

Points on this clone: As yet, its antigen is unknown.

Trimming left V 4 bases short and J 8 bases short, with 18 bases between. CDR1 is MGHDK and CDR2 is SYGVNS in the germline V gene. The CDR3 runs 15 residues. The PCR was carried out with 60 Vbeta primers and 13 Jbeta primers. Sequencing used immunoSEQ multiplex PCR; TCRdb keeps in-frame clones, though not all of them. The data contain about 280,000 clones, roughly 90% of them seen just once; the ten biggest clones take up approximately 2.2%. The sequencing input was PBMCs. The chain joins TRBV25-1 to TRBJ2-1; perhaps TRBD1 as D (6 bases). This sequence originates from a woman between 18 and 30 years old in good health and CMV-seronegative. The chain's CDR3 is CASSAGTGPRDEQFF. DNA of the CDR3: TGTGCCAGCAGTGCAGGCACAGGGCCTAGGGATGAGCAGTTCTTC.